These 9 T cell receptor beta chains were all obtained from the same sample, sequenced in a study of blood T cells in healthy people across ages. A second about 7 to 12 cycle PCR used barcoded and J-beta primers. One entry per CDR3 protein results from TCRdb running MiXCR on the 5' RACE reads. The sample holds around 1,800,000 distinct CDR3 sequences, roughly two fifths seen once. The specimen was blood. All receptors derive from a human donor in good health.

In its sample, this clonotype was seen once. V is TRBV20-1 and J is TRBJ2-5; 9 bases are shared with TRBD1. Judging by the DNA end, TRBJ2-7 fits better; the J call may be wrong. CDR1 and CDR2 from the germline V gene are DFQATT and SNEGSKA (reference sequence). The CDR3 runs to 17 residues. CDR3 sequence (DNA): TGCAGTGCTAGAGGGGCCCCTGGACAGGGGCTACCGTACGAGCAGTACTTC. Translating it yields CSARGAPGQGLPYEQYF.

This clonotype was found once. The chain carries TRBV6-5 and TRBJ2-5; unclear D gene. The V gene lost 3 bases and the J gene lost 9 bases, with 8 bases spanning the gap. The CDR3 extends over 11 amino acids. CDR1 and CDR2 (germline): MNHEY, SVGAGI. CDR3 nucleotide sequence: TGTGCCAGCAGTTATCGGAGCTCCCAGTACTTC. Protein product: CASSYRSSQYF.

The V gene is TRBV12-3 or TRBV12-4, the J gene TRBJ2-3; maybe TRBD1 (5 bases). Trimming stripped 6 bases from V and 0 bases from J, with 10 bases between. This CDR3 comprises 14 residues. CDR3 nucleotides: TGTGCCAGCAGAAAGACAGTTAGCACAGATACGCAGTATTTT. This gives the protein CASRKTVSTDTQYF.

The chain is built from TRBV29-1 and TRBJ1-2; D may be TRBD1 (5 bases). The V end was cut by 2 bases, the J end by 5 bases, with 21 bases between. Germline-derived CDR1 and CDR2 are SQVTM and ANQGSEA. This CDR3 spans 16 amino acids. In DNA, the CDR3 is TGCAGCGTTGAACCATTCTTTGGCAGGGCCGAGTATGGCTACACCTTC. Translating gives CSVEPFFGRAEYGYTF.

This chain joins TRBV5-1 and TRBJ1-2, with 10 nucleotides matching TRBD1. Germline CDR1 and CDR2: SGHRS and YFSETQ. The CDR3 sequence is 15 residues long. The V segment lost 2 bases and the J segment 6 bases; nucleotides outside the gene matches: 7. CDR3 DNA sequence: TGCGCCAGCAGCTTACCGGGACAGGGGAAGGATGGCTACACCTTC. Encoded protein: CASSLPGQGKDGYTF. Variable domain in full (rest from reference TRBV5-1 and TRBJ1-2): KAGVTQTPRYLIKTRGQQVTLSCSPISGHRSVSWYQQTPGQGLQFLFEYFSETQRNKGNFPGRFSGRQFSNSRSEMNVSTLELGDSALYLCASSLPGQGKDGYTFGSGTRLTVV.

The CDR3 DNA follows: TGCACCAGCAGCCAACGACTAGCGGGGTGGTGGAATTCTAATGAGCAGTTCTTC. Protein product: CTSSQRLAGWWNSNEQFF. The rearrangement links TRBV1 to TRBJ2-1; the D call TRBD2 from the table was never checked on the DNA. TRBV1 is labeled a pseudogene. The CDR3 totals 18 residues.

The chain combines TRBV21-1 with TRBJ1-6; the table's D call TRBD1 went unverified against the DNA. TRBV21-1 is recorded as a pseudogene. The CDR3 runs to 16 residues. CDR3 region: CASSKEKGAGHSPLHF. DNA of the CDR3: TGTGCCAGCAGCAAAGAAAAAGGGGCAGGGCATTCACCCCTCCACTTT.

This clonotype was detected only a few times. This chain connects TRBV20-1 to TRBJ1-1; D possibly corresponds to TRBD1 (5 bases). Deletions cut 0 bases from V and 1 base from J, with 6 bases between. Germline V gives CDR1 DFQATT, CDR2 SNEGSKA (reference sequence). The CDR3 consists of 13 residues. CDR3 sequence (DNA): TGCAGTGCTAGAGAGGACACGAACACTGAAGCTTTCTTT. This sequence encodes CSAREDTNTEAFF.

The rearrangement joins TRBV9 to TRBJ2-1; 7 nucleotides match TRBD2. With the DNA end fitting TRBJ2-7 better, the J assignment may be wrong. Germline assignment: CDR1 SGDLS and CDR2 YYNGEE. This CDR3 is built from 16 residues. The CDR3 sequence is CASSPSGGGFYNEQYF. The CDR3, as DNA: TGTGCCAGCAGCCCTAGTGGGGGGGGGTTCTACAATGAGCAGTACTTC.